This T cell receptor (beta chain) is from a study of cytomegalovirus exposure and HLA in healthy donors. The CDR3 runs 14 residues. Concerning this clone: Its antigen is undetermined.

Notes on the study in general: Across all donors, roughly uniform sequencing depth was an assumption of the presence/absence analyses. Differences between HLA loci emerged in a later analysis of TCR association rates, with DRB1 most and HLA-C fewest.

Sampled while nominally healthy, donors likely had unrecorded immune exposures. The PCR was carried out with 60 Vbeta primers and 13 Jbeta primers. TCRdb's table, derived via immunoSEQ multiplex PCR, lists solely in-frame clones and lacks some. Here the sample spans fewer than 200,000 clones, about 79% being singletons. The TCR sequence derives from a female donor in good health and CMV-seronegative. The chain uses TRBV21-1 and TRBJ1-1. TRBV21-1 is deemed a pseudogene. Sequencing was performed on PBMCs. In DNA, the CDR3 is TGTGCCAGCAGCTTCGTGGATGAGGGCACTGAAGCTTTCTTT. The encoded protein is CASSFVDEGTEAFF.